These 3 T cell receptor beta chains came from one sample sequenced in a study of CD8+ T cells in alopecia areata. As the sequencing template, cDNA was produced by extracting RNA and reverse transcribing it. Repertoires were generated with immunoSEQ multiplex PCR, while TCRdb's copy carries only in-frame clones and drops some. Captured here are over 100,000 clones, none seen once; the top ten comprise around a fifth. The specimen sequenced was lesional skin. The receptors were gathered from a C3H/HeJ mouse with alopecia areata. The strain's MHC haplotype is H2-k.

Concerning this clone: Mouse gene names apply. The CDR3 end lies 4 residues beyond the end of the read and is filled in from the germline J gene. V and J are TRBV13-3 and TRBJ1-2, with 11 bases lining up with TRBD1. Germline V CDR1 and CDR2: NNHDY, SYVADS. The CDR3 is 15 residues long. The V gene end was trimmed by 3 bases and the J gene end by 4 bases; junction bases not matched to a gene: 5. The CDR3 bases that were read are TGTGCCAGCAGTGCCCGGACAGGGGGCACCTCC. It codes for CASSARTGGTS. The CDR3 in full is CASSARTGGTSDYTF.

There are a few counts of this clone. The gene names given are mouse names. The read comes to an end 4 residues before the CDR3 does, leaving the germline J gene to fill in the end. This sequence joins TRBV13-2 and TRBJ2-5; possibly TRBD1 for D (6 bases). There are 13 residues in the CDR3. In germline, CDR1 is NNHNN, CDR2 SYGAGS (reference sequence). V was clipped by 3 bases and J by 2 bases, with 7 bases between them. CDR3 bases read: TGTGCCAGCGGTGGGACAGTCCAAGAC. It encodes CASGGTVQD. The full-length CDR3 reads as CASGGTVQDTQYF.

As for this clone: Any gene name here is a mouse gene name. The read stops 4 residues short of the end of the CDR3; the missing end is completed from the germline J gene. The rearrangement joins TRBV13-2 to TRBJ2-5; 10 bases align to TRBD2. The CDR3 consists of 15 residues. Germline CDR1 is NNHNN and CDR2 is SYGAGS (reference sequence). V lost 3 bases, J lost 2 bases, and 3 bases stayed unmatched. CDR3 sequence reads: CASGGGLGAQDTQYF. The sequenced part of the CDR3 DNA is TGTGCCAGCGGTGGCGGACTGGGGGCCCAAGAC.